The 22 T cell receptor beta chains presented below share a single source sample, sequenced in a study of neurological immune-mediated disorders. TCRdb re-called the 5' RACE reads through MiXCR, storing one row per CDR3 protein. The sample shows tens of thousands of distinct CDR3 sequences, 2.5% of them seen only once. The sequenced sample consisted of PBMCs. The receptors were sampled from a man aged 50-60 years with multiple sclerosis.

This clonotype occurred many times. V usage is TRBV7-2 and J usage is TRBJ1-2; D is uncertain. Trimming shortened V by 0 bases and J by 0 bases, and 14 bases separated the two germline ends. This CDR3 contains 17 residues. The germline gives CDR1 SGHTA, CDR2 FQGNSA. CDR3 DNA: TGTGCCAGCAGCTTAGCTGGCGCGCTTCGAGCTAACTATGGCTACACCTTC. Its translation: CASSLAGALRANYGYTF.

This clonotype was counted ten times or more. The chain employs TRBV20-1 and TRBJ2-1; D assignment may be TRBD1 or TRBD2 (5 bases each). The CDR3 is made up of 15 amino acids. Germline V CDR1 and CDR2: DFQATT, SNEGSKA (reference sequence). The V and J ends lost 5 bases and 5 bases respectively, with 19 bases between them. The chain's CDR3 is CSALNPDKGHNEQFF. The DNA for the CDR3 is TGCAGTGCTTTAAACCCAGACAAGGGACACAATGAGCAGTTCTTC.

A note on this clonotype: The junction and the germline gene differ at one end; a read error may be behind it. V is TRBV27 and J is TRBJ1-5; D perhaps matches TRBD1 (6 bases). The CDR3 runs to 15 residues. CDR1 and CDR2 from the germline V gene are MNHEY and SMNVEV (reference sequence). This CDR3 is CASRNRDGSKQPQNF. The CDR3 DNA reads TGTGCCAGCAGGAACAGGGACGGATCGAAACAGCCCCAGAATTTT.

This clonotype showed up many times. The genes are TRBV7-2 and TRBJ1-5; D might be TRBD1 (6 bases). From germline, CDR1 is SGHTA and CDR2 FQGNSA. V lost 5 bases and J 4 bases, leaving 15 bases between the germline ends. There are 15 residues in the CDR3. The CDR3 nucleotides are TGTGCCAGCAGCATCTCTTCGGACAGTAATCAGCCCCAGCATTTT. Translated, it gives CASSISSDSNQPQHF.

This clonotype appeared many times. This rearrangement joins TRBV29-1 to TRBJ1-5; D remains ambiguous. Germline V gene data show CDR1 as SQVTM and CDR2 as ANQGSEA. This CDR3 is 12 amino acids long. The V and J ends lost 6 bases and 2 bases respectively, with 8 bases between them. CDR3 nucleotides: TGCAGCGTCACCGACGGCAATCAGCCCCAGCATTTT. Its protein is CSVTDGNQPQHF.

This clonotype has ten or more counts. This chain links TRBV7-9 with TRBJ2-3; tentative D call: TRBD1 (5 bases). The CDR3 extends over 14 amino acids. V lost 3 bases and J lost 8, with 15 bases in between. Per the germline V gene, CDR1 is SEHNR and CDR2 is FQNEAQ (reference sequence). As DNA, the CDR3 is TGTGCCAGCAGCTTTTACCAGGATAGGGGTACGCAGTATTTT. This translates into CASSFYQDRGTQYF. The whole variable domain, filled in from reference TRBV7-9 and TRBJ2-3, reads DTGVSQNPRHKITKRGQNVTFRCDPISEHNRLYWYRQTLGQGPEFLTYFQNEAQLEKSRLLSDRFSAERPKGSFSTLEIQRTEQGDSAMYLCASSFYQDRGTQYFGPGTRLTVL.

This clonotype has at least ten counts. This sequence joins TRBV6-6 and TRBJ1-6, with 8 bases identical to TRBD1. Germline-derived CDR1 and CDR2 are MNHNY and SVGAGI (reference sequence). The CDR3 runs to 14 residues. J gave up 6 bases and V 2 bases, and 0 bases lay outside the gene matches. CDR3 residues: CASSYGQGNSPLHF. CDR3 sequence (DNA): TGTGCCAGCAGTTACGGACAGGGTAATTCACCCCTCCACTTT.

This clonotype appeared many times. The chain links TRBV7-9 to TRBJ1-4; TRBD1 agrees at 7 bases. V was pared by 5 bases and J by 8 bases, with 11 bases of the junction left unmatched. Germline V CDR1 and CDR2: SEHNR, FQNEAQ (reference sequence). The CDR3 runs 15 residues. DNA of the CDR3: TGTGCCAGCAGCCGGGACAGCGGCAGTTACGAAAAACTGTTTTTT. This encodes CASSRDSGSYEKLFF.

This clonotype was seen repeatedly, ten times or more. This rearrangement joins TRBV11-2 to TRBJ2-2, with D hard to call. Germline CDR1 is SGHAT and CDR2 is FQNNGV. The CDR3 consists of 15 residues. Deletions cut 5 bases from V and 3 bases from J, with 13 bases between. Here the CDR3 reads CASSQTPEYTGELFF. Written as DNA, the CDR3 is TGTGCCAGCAGCCAGACTCCGGAATACACCGGGGAGCTGTTTTTT.

Many counts were recorded for this clonotype. The chain links TRBV5-1 to TRBJ2-1; 8 nucleotides align to TRBD2. The germline CDR1 and CDR2 sequences are SGHRS and YFSETQ. The CDR3 has 16 residues. J was trimmed by 7 bases and V by 7 bases; bases with no gene match: 16. The CDR3 loop reads CASLRVPGGQSNEQFF. The CDR3 DNA sequence: TGCGCCAGCTTACGAGTTCCGGGGGGGCAATCGAATGAGCAGTTCTTC.

This clonotype came up many times. The CDR3 DNA follows: TGCAGTGCTATTGGTGGGGGACAGAATACAGATACGCAGTATTTT. This gives the protein CSAIGGGQNTDTQYF. This chain uses TRBV20-1 with TRBJ2-3, with 7 nucleotides matching TRBD1. J gave up 3 bases and V 4 bases, and 10 bases lay outside the gene matches. This CDR3 spans 15 amino acids. Germline CDR1 DFQATT, CDR2 SNEGSKA (reference sequence).

This clonotype was observed at least ten times. The chain uses TRBV6-5 and TRBJ2-7; the match to TRBD1 covers 8 bases. Germline values: CDR1 MNHEY, CDR2 SVGAGI. The length of the CDR3 is 14 residues. V was clipped by 6 bases and J by 4 bases; unmatched bases: 8. Here the CDR3 reads CASRGTGVFYEQYF. As DNA, the CDR3 is TGTGCCAGCAGGGGGACAGGAGTTTTTTACGAGCAGTACTTC.

This clonotype was detected many times. This chain joins TRBV20-1 and TRBJ2-2, with 13 bases fitting TRBD2. Germline values: CDR1 DFQATT, CDR2 SNEGSKA (reference sequence). Unmatched junction bases numbered 6, after V lost 6 bases and J lost 8 bases. The CDR3 contains 14 residues. CDR3 nucleotide sequence: TGCAGTGCCGCCGGGACTAGCGGGGCTGGGGAGCTGTTTTTT. Its translation is CSAAGTSGAGELFF.

Many counts were recorded for this clonotype. This sequence joins TRBV5-1 and TRBJ1-1, with a possible D match to TRBD1 (6 bases). The CDR3 covers 16 residues. Per the germline V gene, CDR1 is SGHRS and CDR2 is YFSETQ. The V gene lost 3 bases and the J gene lost 0 bases, with 15 bases spanning the gap. CDR3 sequence: CASSSEAGAMNTEAFF. The CDR3 DNA follows: TGCGCCAGCAGCTCGGAAGCGGGGGCTATGAACACTGAAGCTTTCTTT.

This clonotype was observed many times. The chain is built from TRBV7-2 and TRBJ2-7; 8 bases are shared with TRBD1. CDR1 is SGHTA and CDR2 is FQGNSA in the germline V gene. Trimming cost V 9 bases and J 6 bases; bases outside gene matches: 7. The CDR3 length is 12 residues. CDR3 in amino acids: CASGQGRGEQYF. The CDR3 DNA reads TGTGCCAGTGGACAGGGAAGGGGCGAGCAGTACTTC.

This clonotype was counted ten times or more. The V call is TRBV12-3 or TRBV12-4, the J call TRBJ1-2; TRBD1 agrees at 8 bases. V shed 6 bases and J 1 base; nucleotides not matched to a gene: 7. This CDR3 has 15 amino acids. CDR3 sequence reads: CASRPGTGHNYGYTF. CDR3 coding DNA: TGTGCCAGCAGACCCGGGACAGGACATAACTATGGCTACACCTTC.

This clonotype has a count of ten or more. V usage is TRBV5-1 and J usage is TRBJ1-2; tentative D call: TRBD1 (6 bases). Germline loops: CDR1 SGHRS, CDR2 YFSETQ. The CDR3 sequence is 15 residues long. The germline V and J ends were trimmed by 4 bases and 4 bases, with 17 bases remaining between them. CDR3 coding DNA: TGCGCCAGCAGCCCAGGCCCGTGGACAGTCTATGGCTACACCTTC. The encoded protein is CASSPGPWTVYGYTF.

At least ten counts were recorded for this clonotype. The rearrangement uses TRBV5-1 and TRBJ1-2; 9 bases agree with TRBD1. CDR1 and CDR2 from the germline V gene are SGHRS and YFSETQ. CDR3 size: 13 residues. V lost 7 bases and J lost 8; bases outside the gene matches: 9. The CDR3 DNA is TGCGCCAGCGGAACAGGGGGCGCAGAGGGCTACACCTTC. Its translation is CASGTGGAEGYTF.

This clonotype came up many times. The rearrangement joins TRBV5-5 to TRBJ2-7, with D tentatively TRBD1 (6 bases). The CDR3 runs to 13 residues. Looked up from germline, CDR1 is SGHKS and CDR2 is YYEKEE (reference sequence). V lost 4 bases to trimming and J lost 2 bases, with 10 bases between them. The CDR3 reads CASSGDITYEQYF. In DNA, the CDR3 is TGTGCCAGCAGCGGGGACATAACCTACGAGCAGTACTTC.

In this sample, this clonotype turned up many times. V gene TRBV29-1 combines with J gene TRBJ2-7; the D gene could be TRBD1 or TRBD2 (5 bases each). Germline-derived CDR1 and CDR2 are SQVTM and ANQGSEA. CDR3 length equals 10 residues. The V end was cut by 4 bases, the J end by 7 bases, with 8 bases between. Written as DNA, the CDR3 is TGCAGCGTTGGGGACGAGGAGCAGTACTTC. Amino acids: CSVGDEEQYF.

Ten or more counts support this clonotype. This sequence joins TRBV10-3 and TRBJ1-2, with TRBD1 matching over 7 bases. This CDR3 contains 14 residues. Trimming took 8 bases from V and 4 from J; bases not matched to a gene: 10. Germline V gene data show CDR1 as ENHRY and CDR2 as SYGVKD. CDR3 protein: CAIGGTVPSYGYTF. CDR3 nucleotide sequence: TGTGCCATCGGAGGGACAGTACCTAGCTATGGCTACACCTTC.

This clonotype has a count of ten or more. The chain combines TRBV4-3 with TRBJ2-3, with TRBD2 matching over 8 bases. Germline V lookup: CDR1 LGHNA, CDR2 YSLEER. Trimming at V came to 2 bases and at J to 5 bases, leaving 6 bases not matched to a gene. This CDR3 contains 15 residues. In nucleotides, the CDR3 is TGCGCCAGCAGCCAACGGGGGGGCTTAGGAGATACGCAGTATTTT. It translates to CASSQRGGLGDTQYF.